This T cell receptor (beta chain) was obtained from a study of neoadjuvant anti-PD-1 for oral cavity cancer. The wider study: Non-progressing patients received a fourth nivolumab dose near day 43, then surgery on days 50-56.

The germline V gene has CDR1 LNHNV and CDR2 YYDKDF (reference sequence). The CDR3 contains 15 residues. Trimming took 2 bases from V and 1 from J, leaving 11 bases between them. Six replicates per PBMC sample, mostly from around 500 ng of genomic DNA. Produced via immunoSEQ multiplex PCR; TCRdb's table is partial and in-frame only. The data contain about 14,000 clones, around 64% of them singletons. These newly diagnosed stage II-IVA oral cavity squamous cell carcinoma patients had no prior systemic or radiation treatment. The V call is TRBV15, the J call TRBJ1-1; no clear D gene. The specimen was PBMCs, collected before nivolumab (anti-PD-1) treatment. The source of this sequence is a person between 40 and 79 years old with oral cavity squamous cell carcinoma. This CDR3 is CATSRSQEQNTEAFF. The CDR3 DNA reads as TGTGCCACCAGCAGAAGTCAGGAACAGAACACTGAAGCTTTCTTT.